These 10 T cell receptor beta chains came from one sample sequenced in a study of breast tumors, draining lymph nodes, adjacent tissues. TCRdb reprocessed the multiplex PCR reads via MiXCR and lists one record per CDR3 protein. Of some 53,000 distinct CDR3 sequences listed, roughly 41% are singletons. Sequences were obtained from breast tumor tissue. These TCRs come from a female donor with breast cancer. Some clones in this sample may be carry-over from other donors' samples.

Concerning this clonotype: With a much larger clone just one base away, this may be a read error. The rearrangement links TRBV5-1 to TRBJ1-3; TRBD1 is a possible D gene (5 bases). The CDR3 is 14 residues long. V was shortened by 5 bases and J by 14 bases, with 23 bases between the two germline ends. Germline V gene lookup returns CDR1 SGHRS and CDR2 YFSETQ. CDR3 loop: CASRVTGSGNAVYF. CDR3 nucleotide sequence: TGCGCCAGCAGAGTAACAGGTTCTGGAAACGCCGTATATTTT. The full variable domain, completed using reference TRBV5-1 and TRBJ1-3, is KAGVTQTPRYLIKTRGQQVTLSCSPISGHRSVSWYQQTPGQGLQFLFEYFSETQRNKGNFPGRFSGRQFSNSRSEMNVSTLELGDSALYLCASRVTGSGNAVYFGEGSWLTVV.

The chain links TRBV20-1 to TRBJ2-1; a possible D gene is TRBD2 (7 bases). The CDR3 extends over 14 amino acids. CDR1 is DFQATT and CDR2 is SNEGSKA in the germline V gene (reference sequence). Trimming left V 7 bases short and J 8 bases short, with 21 bases between. The CDR3 region has the DNA TGCAGTGTTACACTAGCGAGGGGGGCTTATGAGCAGTTCTTC. Translated, it gives CSVTLARGAYEQFF.

This clonotype was seen at least ten times. The genes are TRBV7-9 and TRBJ2-1; TRBD2 is a possible D gene (5 bases). The CDR3 consists of 14 residues. Germline CDR1 reads SEHNR; CDR2 reads FQNEAQ (reference sequence). The V end was cut by 2 bases, the J end by 6 bases, with 11 bases between. The CDR3 bases are TGTGCCAGCAGCTTACTTAGCGTCCTCAATGAGCAGTTCTTC. Its translation is CASSLLSVLNEQFF.

This clonotype occurred many times. The V and J genes are TRBV29-1 and TRBJ1-2; perhaps TRBD1 as D (5 bases). Germline assignment: CDR1 SQVTM and CDR2 ANQGSEA. The V and J ends lost 3 bases and 4 bases respectively, with 9 bases between them. The CDR3 has 12 residues. The CDR3 nucleotides are TGCAGCGTTGATTGGCAGGGCTATGGCTACACCTTC. It codes for CSVDWQGYGYTF.

This clonotype was counted many times. This sequence joins TRBV25-1 and TRBJ2-4, with 7 nucleotides matching TRBD2. CDR1 and CDR2 (germline): MGHDK, SYGVNS. The ends lost 5 bases at V and 8 bases at J; junction bases unmatched: 9. CDR3 length: 14 residues. CDR3 residues: CASSIGAGADIQYF. The CDR3 DNA sequence: TGTGCCAGCAGTATAGGGGCGGGAGCGGACATTCAGTACTTC.

This clonotype was found many times. The chain links TRBV20-1 to TRBJ1-5, with D perhaps matching TRBD1 (5 bases). The germline V and J ends were trimmed by 5 bases and 2 bases, with 13 bases remaining between them. Germline assignment: CDR1 DFQATT and CDR2 SNEGSKA (reference sequence). CDR3 length equals 14 residues. CDR3 sequence reads: CSAQDPGGNQPQHF. For the CDR3, the DNA is TGCAGTGCTCAAGACCCGGGGGGCAATCAGCCCCAGCATTTT.

This clonotype was counted at least ten times. The chain employs TRBV5-1 and TRBJ2-6; a weak D match, TRBD2 (6 bases). CDR1 is SGHRS and CDR2 is YFSETQ in the germline V gene. Between the trimmed V and J ends, which lost 5 bases and 1 base, there was a span of 10 bases. This CDR3 contains 15 residues. In DNA, the CDR3 is TGCGCCAGCAGTCCGGGAGCGTCTGGGGCCAACGTCCTGACTTTC. Translating it yields CASSPGASGANVLTF.

The chain carries TRBV29-1 and TRBJ2-7, with TRBD1 matching 7 bases. Germline CDR1 and CDR2: SQVTM and ANQGSEA. The CDR3 extends over 14 amino acids. Unmatched junction bases numbered 11, after V lost 6 bases and J lost 3 bases. The CDR3 reads CSVVRQGGGYEQYF. The CDR3 DNA sequence: TGCAGCGTCGTAAGACAGGGTGGCGGCTACGAGCAGTACTTC.

This clonotype was found a few times. The germline gene is not matched at one end of the junction; a read error may be the cause. The CDR3 nucleotides read TGCAGTGCTAGAGACCTAACGGCATCCTTT. Translating it yields CSARDLTASF. The chain carries TRBV20-1 and TRBJ1-1; unclear D gene. Germline loops: CDR1 DFQATT, CDR2 SNEGSKA (reference sequence). The CDR3 totals 10 residues.

The chain has TRBV20-1 and TRBJ2-5; a weak D match, TRBD1 (7 bases). Germline V CDR1 and CDR2: DFQATT, SNEGSKA (reference sequence). The CDR3 runs 14 residues. Deletions cut 2 bases from V and 9 bases from J, with 19 bases between. The chain's CDR3 is CSARRQGEDLAQYF. CDR3 nucleotide sequence: TGCAGTGCTAGACGGCAGGGGGAGGACTTGGCCCAGTACTTC.